The rows below give T cell receptor beta chains drawn from one sample of a study of blood T cells in healthy people across ages. One entry per CDR3 protein results from TCRdb running MiXCR on the 5' RACE reads. The repertoire consists of some 1.4 million distinct CDR3 sequences, with 40% to 50% occurring once and the leading ten covering around 8%. Sequencing used blood. The receptors here all came from a woman under 30 in good health. Both conserved end residues are part of each CDR3. The order of the fields is V gene, J gene, clone size, CDR3 protein. Some rows have no size entry. The others give once, few or many, or a class for an expanded clone.

TRBV11-2	TRBJ2-3	NA	CASSFRLAGNTDTQYF
TRBV27	TRBJ1-2	few	CASSFSATDRYGYTF
TRBV12-3/TRBV12-4	TRBJ2-3	NA	CASTLAGGQYF
TRBV28	TRBJ2-1	NA	CASSFGGGTGNEQFF
TRBV7-8	TRBJ2-1	NA	CASSLVSGLTNEQFF
TRBV13	TRBJ2-3	NA	CASSLGNRVPDTQYF
TRBV7-9	TRBJ1-2	few	CASSLPAGRRYGYTF
TRBV20-1	TRBJ1-1	few	CSARDRQRGNTEAFF
TRBV6-6	TRBJ2-7	many	CASSSRLAGGSYEQYF
TRBV20-1	TRBJ2-1	NA	CSAGGLAGGLNEQFF
TRBV7-2	TRBJ2-5	few	CASSLGVGVPTQYF
TRBV9	TRBJ2-3	NA	CASYSGTSGMDTQYF
TRBV2	TRBJ2-7	NA	CASNPMGGAYEQYF
TRBV27	TRBJ2-1	few	CASSLNGGNSYNEQFF
TRBV7-2	TRBJ2-7	once	CASSSSMGSSSFEQYF
TRBV5-1	TRBJ2-1	few	CASSLVGSEHNEQFF
TRBV25-1	TRBJ1-2	NA	CASRRGSSNYGYTF
TRBV29-1	TRBJ2-3	once	CSVRLAGSLSSTDTQYF
TRBV5-1	TRBJ2-5	NA	CASSWGTTRSPNEQYF
TRBV20-1	TRBJ1-6	NA	CSAPGTGGISSPLHF
TRBV6-5	TRBJ2-7	once	CASSPSGSGAYEQYF
TRBV29-1	TRBJ1-1	few	CSASGTTEAFF
TRBV5-1	TRBJ2-7	once	CASSLAQEPYEQYF
TRBV2	TRBJ2-3	NA	CASSGRGTELTDTQYF
TRBV5-5	TRBJ2-1	NA	CASSLFQGAGDEQFF
TRBV4-1	TRBJ1-1	few	CASSPQDGMNTEAFF
TRBV7-2	TRBJ2-2	few	CASSIDQNTGELFF
TRBV7-9	TRBJ2-5	NA	CASSLRLMSQETQYF
TRBV27	TRBJ2-7	NA	CASSIGTGMSDEQYF
TRBV6-6	TRBJ2-7	few	CASSYADRVVHEQYF
TRBV2	TRBJ1-1	once	CASAAGRTEAFF
TRBV27	TRBJ2-3	once	CASSLLALNLDTQYF
TRBV6-6	TRBJ1-2	NA	CASAGTSDGYTF
TRBV20-1	TRBJ2-7	NA	CSARDLGTSGSVSYEQYF
TRBV6-2/TRBV6-3	TRBJ2-7	once	CARLRLAVSEQYF
TRBV25-1	TRBJ2-7	many	CASNPGQTYEQYF
TRBV25-1	TRBJ1-1	few	CASATVAEAFF
TRBV7-2	TRBJ1-5	few	CASSLPGGYGQPQHF
TRBV5-1	NA	NA	CASSLTTPPSEQYF
TRBV19	TRBJ2-5	few	CASSKTSDQETQYF
TRBV5-1	TRBJ2-7	NA	CASSLYGAPDYEQYF
TRBV5-1	TRBJ1-1	NA	CASSLMAGGLVNTGAFF
TRBV12-3/TRBV12-4	TRBJ2-5	few	CASSLWGSGQGTQYF
TRBV4-2	TRBJ2-1	NA	CASSRDSLSVALDNEQFF
TRBV20-1	TRBJ2-5	NA	CSARPVPIGGLNNEQYF
TRBV25-1	TRBJ1-5	NA	CASSEALGWDQPQHF
TRBV2	TRBJ2-7	few	CASSRGAGGETYEQYF
TRBV14	TRBJ2-3	NA	CASNGQGERDTQYF
TRBV27	TRBJ1-4	NA	CASSSTTGLNEELFF
TRBV2	TRBJ2-7	few	CASSEEGTFEYF
TRBV29-1	TRBJ2-3	once	CSVEDRGRASTDTQYF
TRBV20-1	TRBJ2-7	NA	CSAPGQGIYEQYF
TRBV12-3/TRBV12-4	NA	few	CASSAGTSARSQFF